This T cell receptor beta chain was sequenced during a study of metastatic and nonmetastatic thyroid tumors. Study-wide background: Peripheral blood and tumor or nodule samples from malignant and benign thyroid patients were compared.

Thyroid surgery was performed in patients who had received no treatment beforehand. In the study's own analysis: The study's classifier, a distant-metastasis tool for papillary thyroid cancer, was built using CDR3 differences across clinicopathological groups. TCRdb recomputed clones from the PCR reads via MiXCR. The V and J calls were determined by TCRdb, not by the authors. The table lists about 13,000 clones, roughly a third of them singletons, with about 12% in the top ten. This clone occurred a few times. The length of the CDR3 is 11 residues. V shed 6 bases and J shed 4 bases, with 7 bases lying between them.

The sequence was collected from a male donor with papillary thyroid cancer or a benign thyroid nodule (not recorded which). Some clones in this sample may be carry-over from other donors' samples. This sequence joins TRBV12-3 or TRBV12-4 and TRBJ2-7; no clear D. Specimen: tumor tissue. CDR3 protein: CASSVTYEQYF. The CDR3 nucleotides read TGTGCCAGCAGCGTGACGTACGAGCAGTACTTC.